This is a list of T cell receptor beta chains from one sample in a study of regulatory T cells in long-lasting Graves disease. Each CDR3 protein is one row after TCRdb ran MiXCR on the multiplex PCR reads. Among 400,000 to 500,000 distinct CDR3 sequences, roughly 20% were seen once, and the ten largest hold over 7.5%. This specimen consisted of peripheral blood mononuclear cells (PBMCs), obtained when the disease was refractory, from a patient treated with antithyroid drugs. These receptors were taken from a female donor with Graves disease. Both conserved end residues are part of each CDR3. Fields, in order: CDR3 length, J gene, V gene, CDR3 protein.

length: 14
J: TRBJ1-1
V: TRBV6-2/TRBV6-3
CDR3: CASSYGGPNTEAFF

length: 12
J: TRBJ1-1
V: TRBV30
CDR3: CAWTPGTVEAFF

length: 14
J: TRBJ2-7
V: TRBV5-1
CDR3: CASSLVRDSYEQYF

length: 16
J: TRBJ2-7
V: TRBV11-3
CDR3: CASSRETGLRISEQYF

length: 14
J: TRBJ2-5
V: TRBV7-2
CDR3: CASSLDWTLETQYF

length: 15
J: TRBJ2-1
V: TRBV12-3/TRBV12-4
CDR3: CASSLREVFDNEQFF

length: 12
J: TRBJ1-2
V: TRBV2
CDR3: CASSSGAGSYTF

length: 10
J: TRBJ2-4
V: TRBV29-1
CDR3: CSVVGGERFF

length: 14
J: TRBJ1-1
V: TRBV5-1
CDR3: CASRRQEDNTEAFF

length: 15
J: TRBJ2-5
V: TRBV7-8
CDR3: CASSPGGVRSETQYF

length: 15
J: TRBJ2-3
V: TRBV6-2/TRBV6-3
CDR3: CASRISRPRTDTQYF

length: 15
J: TRBJ1-2
V: TRBV19
CDR3: CASTITFRGIYGYTF

length: 14
J: TRBJ2-5
V: TRBV12-3/TRBV12-4
CDR3: CASSFTSGRETQYF

length: 15
J: TRBJ2-7
V: TRBV7-9
CDR3: CASGGEGTSAYEQYF

length: 15
J: TRBJ1-3
V: TRBV28
CDR3: CASSLEANSGNTIYF

length: 18
J: TRBJ2-5
V: TRBV7-8
CDR3: CASSIGLQTSGHQETQYF

length: 15
J: TRBJ2-2
V: TRBV3-1
CDR3: CASSRGAYNTGELFF

length: 12
J: TRBJ1-2
V: TRBV27
CDR3: CATANRAYGYTF

length: 15
J: TRBJ2-7
V: TRBV10-3
CDR3: CAISGVSRVAYEQYF

length: 13
J: TRBJ2-7
V: TRBV3-1
CDR3: CASSQYSEYEQYF

length: 14
J: TRBJ2-7
V: TRBV20-1
CDR3: CSAIRQGGYYEQYF

length: 12
J: TRBJ1-1
V: TRBV3-1
CDR3: CASSQGTRRAFF

length: 12
J: TRBJ1-2
V: TRBV6-1
CDR3: CASRQRREGYTF

length: 15
J: TRBJ2-5
V: TRBV5-4
CDR3: CASSLSAGAAETQYF

length: 14
J: TRBJ1-2
V: TRBV7-9
CDR3: CASSPSGGGTGYTF

length: 15
J: TRBJ1-6
V: TRBV7-9
CDR3: CASSLDGRDNSPLHF

length: 14
J: TRBJ2-7
V: TRBV20-1
CDR3: CSAETGQAPYEQYF

length: 15
J: TRBJ2-1
V: TRBV6-1
CDR3: CASSAAGRGRDEQFF

length: 16
J: TRBJ1-1
V: TRBV6-1
CDR3: CASSEVRGVTNTEAFF

length: 12
J: TRBJ1-1
V: TRBV29-1
CDR3: CSVQPTATEAFF

length: 13
J: TRBJ2-2
V: TRBV11-1
CDR3: CASSFDRVGELFF

length: 12
J: TRBJ2-7
V: TRBV27
CDR3: CASRPGPYEQYF

length: 13
J: TRBJ2-1
V: TRBV12-3/TRBV12-4
CDR3: CASSFSPDNEQFF

length: 14
J: TRBJ1-1
V: TRBV28
CDR3: CASSGGRSDTEAFF

length: 14
J: TRBJ2-5
V: TRBV2
CDR3: CASMGTGLQETQYF

length: 13
J: TRBJ1-1
V: TRBV5-1
CDR3: CASSWARNTEAFF

length: 15
J: TRBJ2-2
V: TRBV29-1
CDR3: CSVVGGGGNTGELFF

length: 16
J: TRBJ2-3
V: TRBV7-2
CDR3: CASSLDPFSGTDTQYF

length: 16
J: TRBJ2-5
V: TRBV7-6
CDR3: CASSPGPYRGRETQYF

length: 10
J: TRBJ2-3
V: TRBV27
CDR3: CARTGDTQYF

length: 11
J: TRBJ2-7
V: TRBV20-1
CDR3: CSARIVYEQYF

length: 16
J: TRBJ2-7
V: TRBV12-3/TRBV12-4
CDR3: CASRTGTRTSSYEQYF

length: 13
J: TRBJ1-2
V: TRBV18
CDR3: CASSPPDDYGYTF

length: 15
J: TRBJ2-2
V: TRBV2
CDR3: CASSDRGRFTGELFF

length: 15
J: TRBJ2-2
V: TRBV28
CDR3: CASTNERKNTGELFF

length: 15
J: TRBJ1-5
V: TRBV7-2
CDR3: CASSLGQGGYQPQHF

length: 16
J: TRBJ2-1
V: TRBV7-6
CDR3: CASSLGFGQNYNEQFF

length: 15
J: TRBJ1-1
V: TRBV19
CDR3: CASSIVAGLNTEAFF

length: 13
J: TRBJ1-4
V: TRBV28
CDR3: CASSLTTREKLFF

length: 13
J: TRBJ2-5
V: TRBV29-1
CDR3: CSVASGNQETQYF

length: 18
J: TRBJ2-7
V: TRBV7-3
CDR3: CASSLSPRGGRNSYEQYF

length: 19
J: TRBJ2-6
V: TRBV12-3/TRBV12-4
CDR3: CASSLAGTGVSSGANVLTF

length: 15
J: TRBJ1-2
V: TRBV7-9
CDR3: CASSLGSGLDYGYTF

length: 15
J: TRBJ2-7
V: TRBV11-2
CDR3: CASSLGTGPVYEQYF

length: 16
J: TRBJ2-7
V: TRBV7-2
CDR3: CASSSPGLAGSYEQYF